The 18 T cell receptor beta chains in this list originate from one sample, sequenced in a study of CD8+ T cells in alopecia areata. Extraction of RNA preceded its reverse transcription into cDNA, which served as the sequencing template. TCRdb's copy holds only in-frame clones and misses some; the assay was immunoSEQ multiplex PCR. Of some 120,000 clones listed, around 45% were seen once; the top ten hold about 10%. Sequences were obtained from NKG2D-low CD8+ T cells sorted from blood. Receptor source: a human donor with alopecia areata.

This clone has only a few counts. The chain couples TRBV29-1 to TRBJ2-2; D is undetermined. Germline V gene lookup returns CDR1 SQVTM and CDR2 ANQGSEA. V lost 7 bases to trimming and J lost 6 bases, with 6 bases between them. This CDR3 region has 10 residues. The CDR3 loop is CSAWAGELFF. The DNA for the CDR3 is TGCAGCGCGTGGGCCGGGGAGCTGTTTTTT.

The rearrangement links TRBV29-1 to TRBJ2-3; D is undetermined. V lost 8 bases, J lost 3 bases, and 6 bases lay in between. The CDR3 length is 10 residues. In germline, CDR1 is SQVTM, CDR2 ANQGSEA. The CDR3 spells CSFWTDTQYF. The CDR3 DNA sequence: TGCAGCTTCTGGACAGATACGCAGTATTTT.

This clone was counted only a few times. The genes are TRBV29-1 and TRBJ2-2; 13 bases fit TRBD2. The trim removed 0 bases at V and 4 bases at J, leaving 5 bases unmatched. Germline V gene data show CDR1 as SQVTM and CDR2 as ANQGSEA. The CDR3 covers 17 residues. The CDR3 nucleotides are TGCAGCGTTGAAGATTTTGGACTAGCGGGGGCCACCGGGGAGCTGTTTTTT. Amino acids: CSVEDFGLAGATGELFF.

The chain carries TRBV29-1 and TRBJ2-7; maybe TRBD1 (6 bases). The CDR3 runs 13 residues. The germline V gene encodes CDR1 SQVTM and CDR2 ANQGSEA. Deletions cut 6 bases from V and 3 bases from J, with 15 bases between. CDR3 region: CSVTLSGDYEQYF. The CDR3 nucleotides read TGCAGCGTCACTCTATCAGGGGACTACGAGCAGTACTTC.

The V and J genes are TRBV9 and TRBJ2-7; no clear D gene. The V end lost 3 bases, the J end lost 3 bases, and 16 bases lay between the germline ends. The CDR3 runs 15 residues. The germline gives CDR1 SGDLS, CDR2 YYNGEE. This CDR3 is CASSGGPTEYYEQYF. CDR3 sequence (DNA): TGTGCCAGCAGCGGAGGCCCTACCGAGTACTACGAGCAGTACTTC.

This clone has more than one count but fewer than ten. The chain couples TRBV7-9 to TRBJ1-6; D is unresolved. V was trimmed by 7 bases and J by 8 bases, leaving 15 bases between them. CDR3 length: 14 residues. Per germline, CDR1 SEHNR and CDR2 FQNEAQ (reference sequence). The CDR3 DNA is TGTGCCAGCACCCCCGGTGTGTGGGATTCACCCCTCCACTTT. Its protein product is CASTPGVWDSPLHF.

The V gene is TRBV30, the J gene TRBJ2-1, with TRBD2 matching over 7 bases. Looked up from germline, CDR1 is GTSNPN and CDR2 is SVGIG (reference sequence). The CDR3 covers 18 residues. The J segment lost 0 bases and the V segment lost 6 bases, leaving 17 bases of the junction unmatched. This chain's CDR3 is CACDGLPRPGGSYNEQFF. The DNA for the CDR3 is TGTGCCTGCGACGGACTACCAAGACCGGGAGGCTCCTACAATGAGCAGTTCTTC. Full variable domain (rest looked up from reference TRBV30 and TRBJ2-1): SQTIHQWPATLVQPVGSPLSLECTVEGTSNPNLYWYRQAAGRGLQLLFYSVGIGQISSEVPQNLSASRPQDRQFILSSKKLLLSDSGFYLCACDGLPRPGGSYNEQFFGPGTRLTVL.

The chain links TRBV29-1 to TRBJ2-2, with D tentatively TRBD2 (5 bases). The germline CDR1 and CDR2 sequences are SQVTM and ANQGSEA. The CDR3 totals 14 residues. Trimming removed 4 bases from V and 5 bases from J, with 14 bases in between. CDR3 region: CSVVDYLGTGELFF. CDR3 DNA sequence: TGCAGCGTTGTTGACTACCTAGGGACCGGGGAGCTGTTTTTT.

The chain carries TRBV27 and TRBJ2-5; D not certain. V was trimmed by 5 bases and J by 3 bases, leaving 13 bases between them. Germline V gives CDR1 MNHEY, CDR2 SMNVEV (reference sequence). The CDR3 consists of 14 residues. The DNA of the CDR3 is TGTGCCAGCAGTCCCTACGGGCAGGAAGAGACCCAGTACTTC. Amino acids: CASSPYGQEETQYF.

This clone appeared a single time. The CDR3 sequence: CASSPTGPYNSPLHF. Here the CDR3 DNA reads TGTGCCAGCAGCCCGACAGGGCCCTATAATTCACCCCTCCACTTT. The chain has TRBV7-6 and TRBJ1-6, with TRBD1 matching 7 bases. With V trimmed by 5 bases and J by 2 bases, 3 bases remained unmatched. The germline V gene has CDR1 SGHVS and CDR2 FNYEAQ. This CDR3 spans 15 amino acids.

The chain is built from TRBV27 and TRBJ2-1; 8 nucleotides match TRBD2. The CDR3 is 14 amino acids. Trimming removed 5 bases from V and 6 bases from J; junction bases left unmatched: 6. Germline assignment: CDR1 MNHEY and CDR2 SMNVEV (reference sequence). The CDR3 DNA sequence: TGTGCCAGCAGTCCCCAGGGACTAGGCAATGAGCAGTTCTTC. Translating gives CASSPQGLGNEQFF.

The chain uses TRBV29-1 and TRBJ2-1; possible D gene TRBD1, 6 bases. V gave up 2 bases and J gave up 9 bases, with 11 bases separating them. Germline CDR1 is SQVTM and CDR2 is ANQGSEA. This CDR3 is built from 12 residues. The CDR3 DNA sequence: TGCAGCGTTGAACCTCAGGACAGTGAGCAGTTCTTC. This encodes CSVEPQDSEQFF.

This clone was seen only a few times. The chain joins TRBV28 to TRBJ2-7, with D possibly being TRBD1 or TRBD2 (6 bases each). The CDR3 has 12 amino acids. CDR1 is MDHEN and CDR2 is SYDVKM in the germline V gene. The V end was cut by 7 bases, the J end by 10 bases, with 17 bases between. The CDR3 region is CASTLPRGPQYF. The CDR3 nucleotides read TGTGCCAGCACCTTACCACGGGGGCCCCAGTACTTC.

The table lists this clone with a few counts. CDR3 residues: CAGSASVTGELFF. Here the CDR3 DNA reads TGCGCCGGCTCGGCCAGCGTCACCGGGGAGCTGTTTTTT. The chain joins TRBV29-1 to TRBJ2-2, with unresolved D. Germline V gives CDR1 SQVTM, CDR2 ANQGSEA. The CDR3 is 13 residues long.

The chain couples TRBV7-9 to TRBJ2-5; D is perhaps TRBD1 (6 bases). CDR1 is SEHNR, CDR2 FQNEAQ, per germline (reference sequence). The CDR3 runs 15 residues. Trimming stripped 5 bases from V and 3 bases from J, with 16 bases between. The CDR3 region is CASSQPGGGKETQYF. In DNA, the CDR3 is TGTGCCAGCAGCCAACCTGGGGGCGGTAAAGAGACCCAGTACTTC.

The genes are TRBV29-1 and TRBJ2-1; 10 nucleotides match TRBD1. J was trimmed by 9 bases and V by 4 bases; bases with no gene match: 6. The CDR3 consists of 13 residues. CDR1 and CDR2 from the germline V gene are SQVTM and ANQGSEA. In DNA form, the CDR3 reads TGCAGCGTTGGACAGGGGGCGATGGGTGAGCAGTTCTTC. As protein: CSVGQGAMGEQFF.

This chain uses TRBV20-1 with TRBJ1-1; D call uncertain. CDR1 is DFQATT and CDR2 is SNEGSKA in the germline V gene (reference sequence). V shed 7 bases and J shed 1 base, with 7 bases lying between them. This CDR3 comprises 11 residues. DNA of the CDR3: TGCAGTGTTCAGCAGAACACTGAAGCTTTCTTT. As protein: CSVQQNTEAFF.

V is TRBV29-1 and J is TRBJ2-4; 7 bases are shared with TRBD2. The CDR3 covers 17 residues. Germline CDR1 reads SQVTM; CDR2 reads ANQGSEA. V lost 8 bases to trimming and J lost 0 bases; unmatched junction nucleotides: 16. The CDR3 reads CSPTGRSGVLAKNIQYF. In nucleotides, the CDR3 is TGCAGCCCCACGGGCAGGAGCGGGGTTCTAGCCAAAAACATTCAGTACTTC.